This T cell receptor beta chain was found in a study of blood T cell repertoires in COVID-19. Study at large: PBMCs, B-cell-depleted T cells, or T cells were the source of the cDNA or gDNA that made up the material.

CDR1 LGHNA and CDR2 YNFKEQ come from the germline V gene. With V trimmed by 4 bases and J by 0 bases, 6 bases remained unmatched. CDR3 size: 18 residues. Profiling relied on immunoSEQ multiplex PCR, and the TCRdb table lists in-frame clones only, not all of them. Of around 42,000 clones listed, roughly 75% are singletons. The chain is built from TRBV4-2 and TRBJ2-6, with 10 bases identical to TRBD1. The sample comprised peripheral blood. This receptor was identified in a man older than 75 with active or convalescent COVID-19. The CDR3 is CASSRRQGASSGANVLTF. Written as DNA, the CDR3 is TGTGCCAGCAGCCGCAGACAGGGGGCTAGCTCTGGGGCCAACGTCCTGACTTTC.